The 13 T cell receptor beta chains given below trace back to one sample, sequenced in a study of response to subunit inactivated influenza vaccine (dated by TCRdb to between 2018 and 2020). Libraries were built with RT-PCR. The listed sequencing device is Illumina HiSeq 2500. TCRdb applied fastp at Q25 and MiXCR to the public reads, then kept only in-frame beta chains. Here each entry gathers all rows of one CDR3 protein and keeps the most common genes and DNA. The sample table contains roughly 710,000 distinct CDR3 sequences; only one count was recorded for 14% of them. The ten largest clones take up about 7.6% of the sample. The source material was PBMCs from blood, sampled less than 15 days before vaccination. These receptors all stem from a man aged 45-65 years who received an inactivated influenza vaccine. Donor details come from another sample of the same person, matched by shared clones.

This clonotype appeared many times. This chain connects TRBV5-1 to TRBJ2-1; TRBD2 matches at 7 bases. Germline V gives CDR1 SGHRS, CDR2 YFSETQ. Trimming removed 0 bases from V and 9 bases from J; junction bases left unmatched: 9. The CDR3 is 15 residues long. The CDR3 nucleotides read TGCGCCAGCAGCTTGGACGGGAGGAGCGCTGCTGAGCAGTTCTTC. Amino acid sequence: CASSLDGRSAAEQFF. The variable domain in full, with the rest retrieved from reference TRBV5-1 and TRBJ2-1, is KAGVTQTPRYLIKTRGQQVTLSCSPISGHRSVSWYQQTPGQGLQFLFEYFSETQRNKGNFPGRFSGRQFSNSRSEMNVSTLELGDSALYLCASSLDGRSAAEQFFGPGTRLTVL.

The rearrangement joins TRBV5-6 to TRBJ2-7, with 7 bases fitting TRBD1. Trimming at V came to 2 bases and at J to 5 bases, leaving 4 bases not matched to a gene. Germline V gene lookup returns CDR1 SGHDT and CDR2 YYEEEE. The CDR3 totals 13 residues. This CDR3 reads CASSFDRANEQYF. CDR3 coding DNA: TGTGCCAGCAGCTTCGACAGGGCGAACGAGCAGTACTTC.

Many counts were recorded for this clonotype. The gene calls are TRBV2 and TRBJ1-6; D possibly corresponds to TRBD1 (5 bases). CDR1 is SNHLY and CDR2 is FYNNEI in the germline V gene. Trimming took 8 bases from V and 8 from J, leaving 19 bases between them. The CDR3 is 15 residues long. This CDR3 is CASARTYNIDSPLHF. CDR3 nucleotides: TGTGCCAGCGCTCGGACATACAATATAGATTCACCCCTCCACTTT.

The chain couples TRBV12-3 or TRBV12-4 to TRBJ1-5, with D perhaps matching TRBD1 (6 bases). CDR3 length: 14 amino acids. V was pared by 6 bases and J by 3 bases, with 12 bases between. This CDR3 reads CASSKTGNNQPQHF. In DNA, the CDR3 is TGTGCCAGCAGCAAAACAGGGAACAATCAGCCCCAGCATTTT.

The table lists this clonotype with many counts. The chain's CDR3 is CASSQSGTVDTIYF. The DNA for the CDR3 is TGCGCCAGCAGCCAATCGGGGACAGTAGACACCATATATTTT. The chain couples TRBV5-1 to TRBJ1-3; 7 bases match TRBD1. The J segment lost 8 bases and the V segment lost 4 bases, leaving 9 bases of the junction unmatched. Germline V lookup: CDR1 SGHRS, CDR2 YFSETQ. The length of the CDR3 is 14 residues. The variable domain in full, completed from reference TRBV5-1 and TRBJ1-3, reads KAGVTQTPRYLIKTRGQQVTLSCSPISGHRSVSWYQQTPGQGLQFLFEYFSETQRNKGNFPGRFSGRQFSNSRSEMNVSTLELGDSALYLCASSQSGTVDTIYFGEGSWLTVV.

The sample holds many counts of this clonotype. This rearrangement joins TRBV6-2 or TRBV6-3 to TRBJ1-1, with no clear D. V was cut by 3 bases and J by 10 bases, with 21 bases left in between. This CDR3 is 15 amino acids long. Per the germline V gene, CDR1 is MNHEY and CDR2 is SVGEGT. The CDR3 DNA reads TGTGCCAGCAGTTATTCCCCCCACCAAATCCCTGGAGCTTTCTTT. It translates to CASSYSPHQIPGAFF.

The chain links TRBV6-2 or TRBV6-3 to TRBJ2-4; D perhaps matches TRBD2 (7 bases). Germline V lookup: CDR1 MNHEY, CDR2 SVGEGT. The CDR3 runs 17 residues. Between the trimmed V and J ends, which lost 0 bases and 6 bases, there was a span of 18 bases. DNA for the CDR3: TGTGCCAGCAGTTACTCCCTTTCCGGGGGGCATGGAAACATTCAGTACTTC. It specifies CASSYSLSGGHGNIQYF.

V usage is TRBV4-2 and J usage is TRBJ2-1, with 9 positions matching TRBD2. The V and J ends lost 1 base and 4 bases, in that order; junction bases with no gene match: 8. The germline CDR1 and CDR2 sequences are LGHNA and YNFKEQ. This CDR3 is 17 amino acids long. CDR3 sequence reads: CASSQAYMSGGYNEQFF. The CDR3, as DNA: TGTGCCAGCAGCCAAGCCTATATGAGCGGGGGGTACAATGAGCAGTTCTTC.

The rearrangement joins TRBV20-1 to TRBJ2-7; 9 bases align to TRBD2. Germline CDR1 reads DFQATT; CDR2 reads SNEGSKA (reference sequence). V trimming: 6 bases; J trimming: 2 bases; junction bases outside the gene matches: 5. The CDR3 length is 13 residues. The CDR3 bases are TGCAGTGCGCTGACTAGCGGCACCTACGAGCAGTACTTC. Its protein is CSALTSGTYEQYF.

This clonotype came up a few times. This chain uses TRBV7-2 with TRBJ2-7; tentatively, D is TRBD2 (5 bases). CDR3 length equals 16 residues. CDR1 is SGHTA, CDR2 FQGNSA, per germline. The V and J ends lost 1 base and 7 bases respectively, with 20 bases between them. CDR3 bases: TGTGCCAGCAGCTTAGAGAATGGCGGCAGAACGGGGGAGCAGTACTTC. Amino acids: CASSLENGGRTGEQYF.

The chain couples TRBV7-6 to TRBJ2-3; D is unresolved. The V gene lost 5 bases and the J gene lost 4 bases, with 19 bases spanning the gap. Germline V gene lookup returns CDR1 SGHVS and CDR2 FNYEAQ. The CDR3 runs to 16 residues. CDR3 sequence: CASSQLGSEPPDTQYF. CDR3 coding DNA: TGTGCCAGCAGCCAGCTAGGATCGGAGCCCCCAGATACGCAGTATTTT.

This clonotype was detected ten times or more. V usage is TRBV10-3 and J usage is TRBJ2-3; 7 nucleotides line up with TRBD2. V lost 6 bases, J lost 6 bases, and 6 bases stayed unmatched. Germline V gene sequence: CDR1 ENHRY, CDR2 SYGVKD. This CDR3 is 13 amino acids long. In DNA, the CDR3 is TGTGCCATCAGCGAGGGACTATCGGATACGCAGTATTTT. It specifies CAISEGLSDTQYF.

This clonotype has a handful of counts. The rearrangement joins TRBV4-1 to TRBJ2-7; 7 bases match TRBD1. V trimming: 4 bases; J trimming: 2 bases; junction bases outside the gene matches: 5. Germline V gene sequence: CDR1 MGHRA, CDR2 YSYEKL. CDR3 length: 14 residues. CDR3: CASSPVQGTYEQYF. The CDR3 nucleotides are TGCGCCAGCAGCCCAGTACAGGGGACCTACGAGCAGTACTTC.